The 18 T cell receptor beta chains below were found in one sample sequenced in a study of blood T cell repertoires in COVID-19. Repertoires were generated with immunoSEQ multiplex PCR, while TCRdb's copy carries only in-frame clones and drops some. The sample lists about 120,000 clones, more than 60% occurring once. The sample was peripheral blood. All receptors come from a man in his 70s with acute or convalescent COVID-19.

V gene TRBV30 combines with J gene TRBJ2-6; no clear D. Per the germline V gene, CDR1 is GTSNPN and CDR2 is SVGIG (reference sequence). Deletions cut 0 bases from V and 4 bases from J, with 4 bases between. This CDR3 comprises 13 residues. The CDR3 sequence is CAWSVAGANVLTF. The CDR3 DNA reads as TGTGCCTGGAGTGTAGCCGGGGCCAACGTCCTGACTTTC. Complete variable domain (other parts from reference TRBV30 and TRBJ2-6): SQTIHQWPATLVQPVGSPLSLECTVEGTSNPNLYWYRQAAGRGLQLLFYSVGIGQISSEVPQNLSASRPQDRQFILSSKKLLLSDSGFYLCAWSVAGANVLTFGAGSRLTVL.

This clone appeared once. V and J are TRBV9 and TRBJ2-1, with 7 bases lining up with TRBD2. The CDR3 has 15 residues. V was pared by 4 bases and J by 0 bases, with 4 bases of the junction left unmatched. Looked up from germline, CDR1 is SGDLS and CDR2 is YYNGEE. The CDR3, as DNA: TGTGCCAGCAGCCCTAGCGGCAACTCCTACAATGAGCAGTTCTTC. Translated: CASSPSGNSYNEQFF.

DNA of the CDR3: TGTGCCAGCAGTTACTTATGGACAGGAGATTCACCCCTCCACTTT. Protein sequence: CASSYLWTGDSPLHF. This chain links TRBV6-6 with TRBJ1-6; 7 nucleotides line up with TRBD1. Trimming cost V 1 base and J 8 bases; bases outside gene matches: 5. The CDR3 runs to 15 residues. Germline CDR1 reads MNHNY; CDR2 reads SVGAGI (reference sequence).

The V gene is TRBV5-1, the J gene TRBJ1-4; 7 bases map to TRBD1. The germline V gene has CDR1 SGHRS and CDR2 YFSETQ. This CDR3 comprises 15 residues. Germline trimming cut 4 bases from V and 8 bases from J; bases unmatched to any gene: 11. CDR3 in DNA: TGCGCCAGCAGCCATACAGAGGGGGCGCGAGAAAAACTGTTTTTT. Translated: CASSHTEGAREKLFF.

This clone was seen more than once but under ten times. The gene calls are TRBV5-1 and TRBJ2-2; D might be TRBD2 (6 bases). The CDR3 length is 14 residues. The V gene's germline CDR1 is SGHRS and CDR2 YFSETQ. V was cut by 4 bases and J by 6 bases, with 13 bases left in between. CDR3 in DNA: TGCGCCAGCAGCCCTATACTAGCATCCGGGGAGCTGTTTTTT. Translating it yields CASSPILASGELFF.

In this sample, this clone turned up a few times. The chain uses TRBV6-5 and TRBJ1-2, with D perhaps TRBD1 (5 bases). Germline-derived CDR1 and CDR2 are MNHEY and SVGAGI. The CDR3 consists of 15 residues. With 5 bases removed from V and 7 bases from J, the gap between germline ends came to 20 bases. CDR3 sequence: CASSRAGTSPSGYTF. CDR3 DNA: TGTGCCAGCAGTCGAGCCGGGACTTCTCCGTCTGGCTACACCTTC.

V gene TRBV12-5 combines with J gene TRBJ1-5; the match to TRBD1 covers 10 bases. V trimming: 2 bases; J trimming: 2 bases; junction bases outside the gene matches: 3. CDR1 LGHNT and CDR2 FRNRAP come from the germline V gene. CDR3 length: 16 amino acids. The CDR3 DNA reads as TGTGCTAGTGGTTTGCGACAGGGGGCTGGCAATCAGCCCCAGCATTTT. Translation gives CASGLRQGAGNQPQHF.

This clone was counted once. The chain carries TRBV12-5 and TRBJ1-1; 10 nucleotides agree with TRBD1. In germline, CDR1 is LGHNT, CDR2 FRNRAP. The V and J ends lost 0 bases and 6 bases, in that order; junction bases with no gene match: 7. The CDR3 has 16 amino acids. The CDR3 is CASGLVRDRGRAEAFF. For the CDR3, the DNA is TGTGCTAGTGGTTTGGTCCGGGACAGGGGACGGGCTGAAGCTTTCTTT.

This sequence joins TRBV4-3 and TRBJ1-5; no firm D call. Trimming removed 0 bases from V and 4 bases from J, with 4 bases in between. Per germline, CDR1 LGHNA and CDR2 YSLEER. The CDR3 totals 13 residues. CDR3 coding DNA: TGCGCCAGCAGCCAAGACAGGAATCAGCCCCAGCATTTT. This codes for CASSQDRNQPQHF.

The chain combines TRBV7-3 with TRBJ2-6, with D possibly matching TRBD2 (7 bases). Germline lookup yields CDR1 SGHTA and CDR2 FQGTGA. This CDR3 spans 16 amino acids. V was trimmed by 4 bases and J by 3 bases, leaving 13 bases between them. The CDR3 DNA follows: TGTGCCAGCAGCTCAAGGGGGGGACGTGGGGCCAACGTCCTGACTTTC. Protein product: CASSSRGGRGANVLTF.

The chain links TRBV7-2 to TRBJ1-5; 8 bases map to TRBD1. CDR1 is SGHTA, CDR2 FQGNSA, per germline. The CDR3 length is 15 residues. Trimming at V came to 1 base and at J to 7 bases, leaving 6 bases not matched to a gene. The CDR3 region is CASSLGGQGRQPQHF. The CDR3 nucleotides are TGTGCCAGCAGCTTAGGCGGACAGGGAAGACAGCCCCAGCATTTT.

J is TRBJ1-5 and V is TRBV6-1; tentative D call: TRBD1 (6 bases). The CDR3 extends over 18 amino acids. Trimming removed 2 bases at V and 2 bases at J, with 19 bases between. Per the germline V gene, CDR1 is MNHNS and CDR2 is SASEGT. The CDR3 nucleotides are TGTGCCAGCAGTGAATCCTCCATGGGGGCCCCGCGCAATCAGCCCCAGCATTTT. Protein product: CASSESSMGAPRNQPQHF.

The V gene is TRBV19, the J gene TRBJ1-6; no firm D call. Between the trimmed V and J ends, which lost 9 bases and 7 bases, there was a span of 10 bases. CDR1 LNHDA and CDR2 SQIVND come from the germline V gene (reference sequence). This CDR3 region has 12 residues. CDR3: CASRDKNSPLHF. The CDR3 region has the DNA TGTGCCAGCCGGGATAAGAATTCACCCCTCCACTTT.

In its sample, this clone was seen once. This chain connects TRBV5-6 to TRBJ2-3; tentatively, D is TRBD1 (7 bases). Germline loops: CDR1 SGHDT, CDR2 YYEEEE. The V end was cut by 2 bases, the J end by 0 bases, with 13 bases between. CDR3 length equals 16 residues. DNA for the CDR3: TGTGCCAGCAGCTTCGGGGGACAGAGGAGCACAGATACGCAGTATTTT. Translation: CASSFGGQRSTDTQYF.

The rearrangement joins TRBV30 to TRBJ2-1; 13 nucleotides align to TRBD2. The CDR3 contains 15 residues. Trimming took 0 bases from V and 8 from J; bases not matched to a gene: 4. CDR1 is GTSNPN and CDR2 is SVGIG in the germline V gene (reference sequence). The CDR3 DNA reads as TGTGCCTGGAGTGTTACTAGCGGGGGGGCTCATGAGCAGTTCTTC. Its protein is CAWSVTSGGAHEQFF.

The chain employs TRBV5-6 and TRBJ2-6; D not certain. The CDR3 has 16 amino acids. The germline CDR1 and CDR2 sequences are SGHDT and YYEEEE. The V end lost 3 bases, the J end lost 0 bases, and 10 bases lay between the germline ends. CDR3 amino acids: CASSSKQSSGANVLTF. The CDR3 nucleotides are TGTGCCAGCAGCTCGAAACAGAGCTCTGGGGCCAACGTCCTGACTTTC.

V usage is TRBV27 and J usage is TRBJ2-7; 7 bases are shared with TRBD1. The CDR3 has 15 amino acids. Germline V gene data show CDR1 as MNHEY and CDR2 as SMNVEV (reference sequence). V was clipped by 2 bases and J by 1 base; unmatched bases: 5. The CDR3 nucleotides read TGTGCCAGCAGTTTACAGACAGGGAATTCCTACGAGCAGTACTTC. It translates to CASSLQTGNSYEQYF.

The chain has TRBV5-6 and TRBJ1-4; D is ambiguous. The germline gives CDR1 SGHDT, CDR2 YYEEEE. The CDR3 is 14 residues long. Trimming shortened V by 4 bases and J by 13 bases, and 20 bases separated the two germline ends. The chain's CDR3 is CASSLGEGSGGLFF. The CDR3 coding sequence is TGTGCCAGCAGCCTGGGAGAGGGTAGTGGCGGACTGTTTTTT.